The 12 T cell receptor beta chains given below trace back to one sample, sequenced in a study of T cell responses to AZD1222 COVID-19 vaccine. TCRdb keeps only in-frame clones here, not all; method: immunoSEQ multiplex PCR. The sample includes over 65,000 clones, roughly 90% of them seen just once. Sample: peripheral blood, taken 28 days after the second AZD1222 dose. These receptors were collected from an adult who received the AZD1222 COVID-19 vaccine.

This chain links TRBV20-1 with TRBJ2-7; D gene unclear. Germline-derived CDR1 and CDR2 are DFQATT and SNEGSKA (reference sequence). The CDR3 is made up of 10 amino acids. V lost 3 bases and J lost 8, with 8 bases in between. The CDR3, as DNA: TGCAGTGCTAGGAAAGAGAAGCAGTACTTC. Translated: CSARKEKQYF.

The chain has TRBV18 and TRBJ1-1; D call uncertain. Germline V gives CDR1 KGHSH, CDR2 LQKENI. The CDR3 is 16 residues long. With 2 bases removed from V and 0 bases from J, the gap between germline ends came to 13 bases. CDR3 bases: TGTGCCAGCTCACCATCCGCCATACCCATGAACACTGAAGCTTTCTTT. It yields the protein CASSPSAIPMNTEAFF.

V and J are TRBV10-2 and TRBJ1-1; 8 nucleotides match TRBD1. V gave up 4 bases and J gave up 2 bases; unmatched junction bases: 3. CDR1 is WSHSY, CDR2 SAAADI, per germline. The CDR3 sequence is 14 residues long. Here the CDR3 DNA reads TGCGCCAGCAGTGGGGACAGGCGAAACACTGAAGCTTTCTTT. Protein sequence: CASSGDRRNTEAFF.

The rearrangement uses TRBV18 and TRBJ1-5, with 9 bases fitting TRBD1. Trimming removed 5 bases from V and 2 bases from J; junction bases left unmatched: 10. This CDR3 comprises 17 residues. Germline V gene sequence: CDR1 KGHSH, CDR2 LQKENI. CDR3 nucleotides: TGTGCCAGCTCATACACAGGGGGCCGGGACGGCAATCAGCCCCAGCATTTT. Encoded protein: CASSYTGGRDGNQPQHF.

This clone was picked up a small number of times. This chain links TRBV13 with TRBJ2-4, with D possibly being TRBD1 or TRBD2 (6 bases each). This CDR3 comprises 15 residues. Germline V CDR1 and CDR2: PRHDT, FYEKMQ (reference sequence). The V and J ends lost 5 bases and 0 bases respectively, with 11 bases between them. The CDR3 reads CASSGGGLAKNIQYF. CDR3 DNA sequence: TGTGCCAGCAGCGGAGGGGGTTTAGCCAAAAACATTCAGTACTTC.

This chain joins TRBV4-1 and TRBJ1-6; no clear D gene. V gave up 3 bases and J gave up 7 bases, with 13 bases separating them. There are 15 residues in the CDR3. Germline values: CDR1 MGHRA, CDR2 YSYEKL. This CDR3 is CASSHVTPTNSPLHF. The CDR3 DNA reads TGCGCCAGCAGCCATGTTACACCGACAAATTCACCCCTCCACTTT.

The chain employs TRBV7-2 and TRBJ2-5; D gene uncertain. V shed 1 base and J shed 4 bases, with 13 bases lying between them. Germline CDR1 and CDR2: SGHTA and FQGNSA. The CDR3 is made up of 15 amino acids. The CDR3 DNA reads TGTGCCAGCAGCTTAGTTGGTTCCCCCGCAGAGACCCAGTACTTC. It encodes CASSLVGSPAETQYF.

The chain couples TRBV6-5 to TRBJ2-1; the match to TRBD2 covers 11 bases. With 8 bases clipped from V and 9 bases from J, the junction kept 9 bases outside the gene matches. Germline V gene lookup returns CDR1 MNHEY and CDR2 SVGAGI. The CDR3 runs 14 residues. The CDR3 DNA follows: TGTGCCAGCGAACTAGCGGGAGATAACGGTGAGCAGTTCTTC. This codes for CASELAGDNGEQFF.

V and J are TRBV5-1 and TRBJ2-1; D gene ambiguous. V was shortened by 6 bases and J by 4 bases, with 14 bases between the two germline ends. CDR1 and CDR2 (germline): SGHRS, YFSETQ. The CDR3 loop spans 14 amino acids. CDR3 DNA sequence: TGCGCCAGCATGGGGAACTACCATTACAATGAGCAGTTCTTC. Translating it yields CASMGNYHYNEQFF.

This clone has just a few counts. V and J are TRBV19 and TRBJ1-5, with a weak D call TRBD1 (5 bases). There are 14 residues in the CDR3. The V end was cut by 6 bases, the J end by 4 bases, with 13 bases between. Germline-derived CDR1 and CDR2 are LNHDA and SQIVND (reference sequence). The CDR3 reads CASSLGTLNQPQHF. In DNA form, the CDR3 reads TGTGCCAGTAGCCTAGGGACCTTAAATCAGCCCCAGCATTTT.

The chain's CDR3 is CASTDLTSGRQDEQYF. CDR3 nucleotide sequence: TGCGCCAGCACCGACCTCACTAGCGGGAGACAGGACGAGCAGTACTTC. The chain recombines TRBV5-1 with TRBJ2-7, with 11 nucleotides matching TRBD2. J lost 5 bases, V lost 6 bases, and 13 bases had no gene match. Germline assignment: CDR1 SGHRS and CDR2 YFSETQ. The CDR3 totals 16 residues.

The V and J genes are TRBV27 and TRBJ1-1; 8 bases fit TRBD1. Unmatched junction bases numbered 3, after V lost 5 bases and J lost 4 bases. The CDR3 runs to 13 residues. The germline V gene encodes CDR1 MNHEY and CDR2 SMNVEV (reference sequence). Written as DNA, the CDR3 is TGTGCCAGCAGTCACAGGGGGAGCACTGAAGCTTTCTTT. Its translation is CASSHRGSTEAFF.